Sequencing of this TCR beta chain was carried out in a study of CD8+CD57+ T cells in acquired aplastic anemia (dated by TCRdb to between 2017 and 2018). Some background on the complete study: Extracted DNA from sorted CD4+ and CD8+ cells averaged around 3.3 ug, ranging from roughly 0.19 to 27.4 ug. CD8+CD57+ expansion was defined as a frequency above the mean frequency observed in healthy subjects. The research as a whole found: Although roughly 29 CD8+ CDR3 sequences were shared by patients and controls, these sequences appeared highly expressed in patients and within the immunodominant clones of patients. No significant difference in CD8+ Simpson's diversity was found between patients and healthy controls (P=0.060).

Genomic DNA served as template for TCR beta VDJ combination and CDR3 sequence profiling. TCR repertoire sequencing was run on an Illumina HiSeq 2000. As for how the authors treated the data: Repertoire assessment relied on Simpson's diversity index, CDR3 size and DJ length profiles, and TRBV/TRBJ rearrangement plots. The most abundant DNA sequence in the deep sequencing data was taken as the immunodominant clone. CDR3 amino acid sequences were screened for sharing across subjects and compared with published repertoires and the VDJdb database. The raw public data were reprocessed by TCRdb itself: fastp quality trimming at Q25, MiXCR clonotype calling, in-frame beta chains only. Merged by CDR3 protein, the rows form single entries marked with the most common genes and DNA. These V and J calls are TCRdb output, not the study's own analysis. The sample includes around 150,000 distinct CDR3 sequences, with 71% observed a single time. Together, the top ten hold 35% to 50% of the sample.

Expansion of CD8+CD57+ cells had been shown by flow cytometry in the patients chosen for sequencing. Every patient had a diagnosis of severe acquired aplastic anemia based on International Study of Aplastic Anemia and Agranulocytosis and Camitta criteria. At the time blood was sampled, none of the patients had received any therapy. The study deep-sequenced TCR repertoires of sorted CD4+ and CD8+ blood T cells from severe aplastic anemia patients and healthy subjects. Patients were enrolled under clinicaltrials.gov protocols 00001620, 01623167, 00001397, 00071045, 00081523 and 00961064 in the USA. Ficoll-Paque density gradient centrifugation was used to isolate peripheral blood mononuclear cells. Before DNA was extracted, CD4+ and CD8+ T cells were sorted using either FACS or magnetic beads. On this clonotype itself: The target of this receptor is not known. No base quality information exists; no much larger clone differs at one position.

The junction carries 14 bases between V and J, which are trimmed by 7 bases and 2 bases respectively. Inclusive of the bounding cysteine and phenylalanine, the CDR3 is 14 residues long. Only CDR3 DNA is held: 42 bases, read in frame from base 1. Via the germline V gene, CDR1 is SGHAT and CDR2 FQNNGV. This TCR came from a human donor with aplastic anemia. Rearrangement joined TRBV11-2 to TRBJ1-1; D gene: possibly TRBD1, on 5 matching bases. The specimen was sorted CD4+, CD8+, or CD8+CD57+ T cells (not recorded which) from PBMCs. The nucleotides read TGTGCCAGCACCTCGACAGATATCAACACTGAAGCTTTCTTT. The translation is CASTSTDINTEAFF.